This T cell receptor (beta chain) stems from a study of cytomegalovirus exposure and HLA in healthy donors. Points from the study as a whole: Per published accounts, TCR beta sequences correctly predicted the HLA-A and HLA-B alleles of most subjects. According to a later analysis, donors in an Asian-associated ancestry cluster reportedly had fewer N-insertions than the roughly 670-donor mean.

About this clone: As yet, its antigen is unknown.

This PCR relied on a set of 60 Vbeta primers and 13 Jbeta primers. Here immunoSEQ multiplex PCR was the method, and the copy in TCRdb shows in-frame clones only, minus some. The table has roughly 61,000 clones, 75% to 85% seen once. The sequence was collected from a male donor in good health and CMV-seronegative. Sequencing input: PBMCs.

In nucleotides, the CDR3 is TGTGCCAGCAGGACAGGGGGCACTGAAGCTTTCTTT. The encoded protein is CASRTGGTEAFF. The chain employs TRBV27 and TRBJ1-1; 9 bases align to TRBD1. The V gene end was trimmed by 6 bases and the J gene end by 4 bases; junction bases not matched to a gene: 0. From germline, CDR1 is MNHEY and CDR2 SMNVEV (reference sequence). The CDR3 runs 12 residues.